The clone carrying this TCR beta chain has only one observation. Some clones are missing from TCRdb's copy, which holds only in-frame ones; the method was immunoSEQ multiplex PCR. The sample has over 150,000 clones, roughly 90% seen once; the top ten hold about 4.5%. The sample belongs to a study of T cell responses to AZD1222 COVID-19 vaccine. The germline V and J ends were trimmed by 4 bases and 0 bases, with 19 bases remaining between them. Germline V gives CDR1 SGHDT, CDR2 YYEEEE. This CDR3 has 17 amino acids. The sample in question was peripheral blood, obtained 28 days after the second AZD1222 dose. This TCR derives from an adult who received the AZD1222 COVID-19 vaccine. The rearrangement uses TRBV5-6 and TRBJ1-2, with TRBD1 as a possible D gene (6 bases). Written as DNA, the CDR3 is TGTGCCAGCAGCCACCAAGGGAGGGGGTCCGCTAACTATGGCTACACCTTC. Translation gives CASSHQGRGSANYGYTF.